This TCR beta chain was sequenced for a study of blood T cell repertoires in COVID-19. As for the study in general: The United States, Italy and Spain provided the acute and convalescent COVID-19 samples.

Sequencing was performed with immunoSEQ multiplex PCR; in TCRdb, only in-frame clones are kept and a portion is missing. The sample includes 80,000 to 90,000 clones, almost 85% of them seen just once. CDR3 length: 16 residues. CDR1 SGHRS and CDR2 YFSETQ come from the germline V gene. V shed 4 bases and J shed 0 bases, with 13 bases lying between them. The sequenced sample was peripheral blood. This clonotype originated in a woman older than 75 with acute or convalescent COVID-19. This chain links TRBV5-1 with TRBJ1-4; D unresolved. DNA for the CDR3: TGCGCCAGCAGCCTCTCGGGAAGTACAACTAATGAAAAACTGTTTTTT. Protein sequence: CASSLSGSTTNEKLFF.